This T cell receptor beta chain comes out of a study of blood T cells in healthy people across ages. The donors, all healthy, were Caucasians living in Russia, aged roughly 6 to 100. This clonotype was seen more than once but under ten times. With a J-beta primer mix and a sample-barcoded 5' primer, a second PCR ran about 6 to 11 cycles. The template-switch adaptor, which had 12 random nucleotides, put a tag on each cDNA molecule. Individual samples furnished no less than 3 million CDR3-containing paired-end reads apiece. MiXCR was run by TCRdb on the 5' RACE reads, yielding one entry per CDR3 protein. The sample shows 1,500,000 or so distinct CDR3 sequences, 45% to 70% of them seen only once. Sequenced input: blood. This receptor was taken from a man aged 18-30 years in good health.

DNA of the CDR3: TGTGCCAGCGGGCCTCCGCAAGGGGGAAAACTGTTTTTT. Translating gives CASGPPQGGKLFF. The chain couples TRBV9 to TRBJ1-4; a weak D match, TRBD1 (6 bases). Germline assignment: CDR1 SGDLS and CDR2 YYNGEE. The CDR3 sequence is 13 residues long. Deletions cut 7 bases from V and 10 bases from J, with 17 bases between.